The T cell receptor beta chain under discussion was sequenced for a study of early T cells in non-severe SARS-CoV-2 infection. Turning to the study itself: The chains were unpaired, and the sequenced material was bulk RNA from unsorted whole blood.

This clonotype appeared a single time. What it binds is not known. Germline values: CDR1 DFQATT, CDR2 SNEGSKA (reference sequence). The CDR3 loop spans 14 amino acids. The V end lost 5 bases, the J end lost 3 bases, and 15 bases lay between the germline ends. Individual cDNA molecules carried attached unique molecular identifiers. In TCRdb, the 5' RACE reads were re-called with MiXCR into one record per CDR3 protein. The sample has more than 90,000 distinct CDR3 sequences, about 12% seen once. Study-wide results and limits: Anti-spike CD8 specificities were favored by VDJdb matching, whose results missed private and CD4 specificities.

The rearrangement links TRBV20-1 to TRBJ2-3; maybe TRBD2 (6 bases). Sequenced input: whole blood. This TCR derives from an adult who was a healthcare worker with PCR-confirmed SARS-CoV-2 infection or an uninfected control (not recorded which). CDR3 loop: CSALLALGTDTQYF. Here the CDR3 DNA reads TGCAGTGCTCTCCTAGCGCTCGGAACAGATACGCAGTATTTT.